This T cell receptor (beta chain) was retrieved from a study of blood T cell repertoires in COVID-19 (dated by TCRdb to 2018 to 2021). Background for the entire study: Samples from collaborators originated in the United States, Italy and Spain and spanned both the acute and convalescent phases of COVID-19. The material from the prospective study consisted of cDNA or gDNA derived from T cells, B-cell-depleted T cells, or PBMCs. Subjects who had been exposed to COVID-19, were actively infected with it, or had recovered from it provided the deeply sampled blood TCRbeta repertoires that made up the dataset. A freely available public database, intended as a resource for researchers studying the immune response to SARS-CoV-2, is where the repertoires were released. Samples were obtained from the ongoing ImmuneRACE study (first 160 participants) and from 1,000 to 1,500 subjects provided by 6 global collaborators. The sample metadata nearly always contained a de-identified subject ID, COVID-19 status, age in years and sex. Where available, HLA class I and class II types were obtained from metadata supplied by the sample provider rather than from assay-based typing.

TCRbeta CDR3 regions were amplified from genomic DNA by means of the immunoSEQ Assay, a bias-controlled multiplex PCR. The original pipeline was this. Within the assay, amplification of reference gene primers was used to estimate how many nucleated cells each sample contained. To quantify the absolute abundance of each unique TCRbeta CDR3 rearrangement, sequence reads were collapsed and filtered. For each sample, productive Simpson clonality was calculated as the square root of Simpson's diversity index over productive rearrangements. Held by TCRdb, this immuneACCESS table contains in-frame sequences only and omits some clones. Under half of the omission traces to an unresolved V gene where checked; the cause of the rest is unknown. D and trimming come from the DNA, and the V and J calls and clone size come from that table. For this sample there are tens of thousands of clones; around 80% appear just once. The ten largest account for 21% of the sample.

As concerns this clone: Its antigen target is currently unknown. No per-base quality is available; no much larger clone lies one base away.

Overall study outcomes, separate from this receptor: The quantity of clinical and demographic metadata differed by source and by participant and was supplied without curation.

At the junction V is shortened by 6 bases and J by 9 bases, with 15 bases in between. The germline V gene (reference sequence) sets CDR1 to LNHDA and CDR2 to SQIVND. Taken from cysteine to phenylalanine, the CDR3 has 14 residues. CDR3 DNA only is kept here, 42 bases in frame from base 1. Whole blood was collected in K2EDTA tubes by collaborating institutions according to the institutions' own protocols. Collaborator samples were shipped for TCRbeta analysis as frozen whole blood, isolated PBMCs, or DNA extracted from either sample type. The sample was peripheral blood. The receptor was isolated from a human donor in a cohort sampled during active COVID-19. The receptor chain draws on TRBV19 and TRBJ1-6; a tentative D call is TRBD1 (6 bases match). The encoded CDR3 is CASRPGGLSSPLHF. The DNA is TGTGCCAGTAGACCCGGGGGGCTAAGTTCACCCCTCCACTTT.